The 9 T cell receptor beta chains presented below share a single source sample, sequenced in a study of early T cells in non-severe SARS-CoV-2 infection. One entry per CDR3 protein results from TCRdb running MiXCR on the 5' RACE reads. The sample consists of approximately 46,000 distinct CDR3 sequences, 23% of them appearing once. Sequenced material: whole blood, taken at baseline. These receptors were taken from an adult who was a healthcare worker with PCR-confirmed SARS-CoV-2 infection or an uninfected control (not recorded which).

The chain employs TRBV7-3 and TRBJ2-5; no firm D call. The CDR3 sequence is 13 residues long. The germline V gene encodes CDR1 SGHTA and CDR2 FQGTGA. V was pared by 3 bases and J by 3 bases, with 8 bases between. The DNA for the CDR3 is TGTGCCAGCAGCTTCTCTTCCGAAGAGACCCAGTACTTC. Translating gives CASSFSSEETQYF. Using reference TRBV7-3 and TRBJ2-5 for the parts outside the CDR3, the full variable domain is GAGVSQTPSNKVTEKGKYVELRCDPISGHTALYWYRQSLGQGPEFLIYFQGTGAADDSGLPNDRFFAVRPEGSVSTLKIQRTERGDSAVYLCASSFSSEETQYFGPGTRLLVL.

This clonotype was detected only a few times. The chain employs TRBV6-5 and TRBJ1-2; D is perhaps TRBD1 (6 bases). Germline V gene lookup returns CDR1 MNHEY and CDR2 SVGAGI. The CDR3 length is 12 residues. V lost 5 bases and J lost 7, with 11 bases in between. This CDR3 reads CASSISGVGYTF. CDR3 nucleotide sequence: TGTGCCAGCAGTATATCAGGGGTTGGCTACACCTTC.

The table lists this clonotype with a few counts. CDR3 coding DNA: TGTGCCAGTAGTACACCGGGACAAGCTAATGAAAAACTGTTTTTT. Residues: CASSTPGQANEKLFF. The V call is TRBV19, the J call TRBJ1-4; D is perhaps TRBD1 (6 bases). Per germline, CDR1 LNHDA and CDR2 SQIVND (reference sequence). Trimming removed 4 bases at V and 3 bases at J, with 12 bases between. The CDR3 runs to 15 residues.

This sequence joins TRBV19 and TRBJ2-3; TRBD1 matches 7 bases. Germline lookup yields CDR1 LNHDA and CDR2 SQIVND (reference sequence). This CDR3 is 15 amino acids long. J was trimmed by 0 bases and V by 5 bases; bases with no gene match: 5. For the CDR3, the DNA is TGTGCCAGTAGTTGGGGACAGCTAAGCACAGATACGCAGTATTTT. Encoded protein: CASSWGQLSTDTQYF.

This clonotype was recorded many times. V is TRBV12-5 and J is TRBJ2-3; maybe TRBD1 (5 bases). V was trimmed by 6 bases and J by 4 bases, leaving 20 bases between them. CDR1 is LGHNT and CDR2 is FRNRAP in the germline V gene. The CDR3 length is 16 residues. Here the CDR3 reads CASGHPPGARSDTQYF. The CDR3 region has the DNA TGTGCTAGTGGCCATCCCCCTGGGGCGCGGTCAGATACGCAGTATTTT.

This chain joins TRBV6-6 and TRBJ2-3, with 7 bases aligning to TRBD1. V lost 8 bases to trimming and J lost 1 base; unmatched junction nucleotides: 3. The germline gives CDR1 MNHNY, CDR2 SVGAGI (reference sequence). The CDR3 totals 13 residues. In nucleotides, the CDR3 is TGTGCCAGCCGTGGGACAGGCACAGATACGCAGTATTTT. Translating it yields CASRGTGTDTQYF.

The chain has TRBV6-6 and TRBJ2-5; D remains unclear. V was trimmed by 2 bases and J by 0 bases, leaving 7 bases between them. Germline V lookup: CDR1 MNHNY, CDR2 SVGAGI (reference sequence). The CDR3 is 14 amino acids. The CDR3 nucleotides are TGTGCCAGCAGTTACAGTCAGTACCAAGAGACCCAGTACTTC. This sequence encodes CASSYSQYQETQYF.

The V and J genes are TRBV4-2 and TRBJ2-5, with D possibly TRBD2 on 5 matching bases. The germline CDR1 and CDR2 sequences are LGHNA and YNFKEQ. Trimming stripped 4 bases from V and 5 bases from J, with 11 bases between. The CDR3 is made up of 13 amino acids. The CDR3 is CASSLSRGETQYF. CDR3 sequence (DNA): TGTGCCAGCAGCCTTAGCCGAGGGGAGACCCAGTACTTC.

This clonotype was seen only a few times. The V gene is TRBV7-2, the J gene TRBJ2-7, with D perhaps TRBD1 or TRBD2 (5 bases each). The CDR3 consists of 15 residues. Deletions cut 5 bases from V and 2 bases from J, with 16 bases between. From germline, CDR1 is SGHTA and CDR2 FQGNSA. This chain's CDR3 is CASSRQHGTAYEQYF. CDR3 DNA sequence: TGTGCCAGCAGCCGACAACACGGGACCGCCTACGAGCAGTACTTC.